Each of the 25 T cell receptor beta chains below was sequenced from the same sample in a study of beta chain features in type 1 diabetes. Findings and limits, study-wide: There was a moderate but significant shortening of TCRB CDR3s in all four CD4+ subsets of Type 1 diabetes patients.

What was sequenced were expressed TCRB transcripts, since all of the isolated RNA had been reverse transcribed. The assay was immunoSEQ multiplex PCR, and TCRdb's table has in-frame clones only and misses some. Of 240,000 or so clones in the sample, roughly 21% were seen once. No antigen has been assigned to these receptors. The material sequenced was naive CD4+ T cells from blood. The receptors originated from a woman between 40 and 55 years old with type 1 diabetes.

This clone was observed a handful of times. The genes are TRBV5-4 and TRBJ2-3; perhaps TRBD1 as D (6 bases). The germline V gene encodes CDR1 SGHNT and CDR2 YYREEE (reference sequence). Trimming left V 5 bases short and J 0 bases short, with 22 bases between. The CDR3 is 18 amino acids. CDR3 in amino acids: CASSPGVFRDTSTDTQYF. DNA for the CDR3: TGTGCCAGCAGTCCAGGAGTATTCCGGGACACAAGCACAGATACGCAGTATTTT.

The chain combines TRBV30 with TRBJ2-7; 7 nucleotides match TRBD1. Germline CDR1 is GTSNPN and CDR2 is SVGIG (reference sequence). CDR3 length: 14 residues. The ends lost 2 bases at V and 5 bases at J; junction bases unmatched: 9. CDR3 nucleotide sequence: TGTGCCTGGAGTCAAAACAGGGGAATGGACGAGCAGTACTTC. Amino acids: CAWSQNRGMDEQYF.

This chain uses TRBV30 with TRBJ1-3; D uncertain. Germline CDR1 and CDR2: GTSNPN and SVGIG (reference sequence). This CDR3 spans 14 amino acids. The V end lost 1 base, the J end lost 4 bases, and 11 bases lay between the germline ends. CDR3 DNA: TGTGCCTGGAGTGGCCCGGGAGGAGGAAACACCATATATTTT. Translation: CAWSGPGGGNTIYF.

The V gene is TRBV5-1, the J gene TRBJ2-3, with 10 bases lining up with TRBD1. V dropped 0 bases and J dropped 2; count of bases not matched to a gene: 3. This CDR3 spans 16 amino acids. The germline V gene has CDR1 SGHRS and CDR2 YFSETQ. CDR3 coding DNA: TGCGCCAGCAGCTTGGCCGGGACAGGGGCCACAGATACGCAGTATTTT. Protein sequence: CASSLAGTGATDTQYF.

This chain links TRBV7-6 with TRBJ2-5; 8 nucleotides agree with TRBD2. Looked up from germline, CDR1 is SGHVS and CDR2 is FNYEAQ. Trimming removed 1 base from V and 5 bases from J; junction bases left unmatched: 3. CDR3 length: 14 residues. CDR3 bases: TGTGCCAGCAGCTTAGTGGCGGGAGGCGAGACCCAGTACTTC. Its protein product is CASSLVAGGETQYF.

The chain combines TRBV9 with TRBJ1-1; no clear D gene. Germline-derived CDR1 and CDR2 are SGDLS and YYNGEE. The CDR3 covers 15 residues. Trimming removed 0 bases from V and 8 bases from J, with 17 bases in between. Written as DNA, the CDR3 is TGTGCCAGCAGCGTAGGAGGCCACCCGATGAGGGAAGCTTTCTTT. The encoded protein is CASSVGGHPMREAFF. The variable domain in full, completed from reference TRBV9 and TRBJ1-1, reads DSGVTQTPKHLITATGQRVTLRCSPRSGDLSVYWYQQSLDQGLQFLIQYYNGEERAKGNILERFSAQQFPDLHSELNLSSLELGDSALYFCASSVGGHPMREAFFGQGTRLTVV.

The rearrangement uses TRBV28 and TRBJ1-5; 9 bases line up with TRBD1. The junction had 8 bases not matched to a gene; V was cut back by 7 bases and J by 7 bases. The germline V gene has CDR1 MDHEN and CDR2 SYDVKM. The CDR3 is 14 amino acids. The CDR3 protein is CASTRGTGRQPQHF. The CDR3 DNA reads TGTGCCAGCACCCGAGGGACAGGGAGGCAGCCCCAGCATTTT.

The sample holds a few counts of this clone. The chain uses TRBV29-1 and TRBJ1-2; D possibly corresponds to TRBD1 (5 bases). Trimming took off 6 bases at V and 6 bases at J, with 20 bases between the two ends. This CDR3 has 14 amino acids. Germline V gene lookup returns CDR1 SQVTM and CDR2 ANQGSEA. The CDR3 loop reads CSVIIQGTGDGYTF. DNA of the CDR3: TGCAGCGTCATTATCCAGGGAACTGGGGATGGCTACACCTTC.

The chain carries TRBV9 and TRBJ2-1; the match to TRBD1 covers 10 bases. CDR1 and CDR2 from the germline V gene are SGDLS and YYNGEE. Trimming at V came to 3 bases and at J to 8 bases, leaving 11 bases not matched to a gene. The CDR3 runs to 16 residues. Written as DNA, the CDR3 is TGTGCCAGCAGCGAGACCGGGACAGGGGCTGGACATGAGCAGTTCTTC. It is translated as CASSETGTGAGHEQFF.

This clone was seen a handful of times. The V and J genes are TRBV5-6 and TRBJ1-1; D is uncertain. CDR3 length: 11 residues. Trimming left V 4 bases short and J 3 bases short, with 4 bases between. The germline V gene has CDR1 SGHDT and CDR2 YYEEEE. CDR3 nucleotide sequence: TGTGCCAGCAGCCTCGACACTGAAGCTTTCTTT. Protein product: CASSLDTEAFF.

This chain uses TRBV5-1 with TRBJ1-2; 7 bases are shared with TRBD1. The CDR3 contains 15 residues. V shed 3 bases and J 5 bases; nucleotides not matched to a gene: 10. Germline V gene lookup returns CDR1 SGHRS and CDR2 YFSETQ. The CDR3 loop reads CASSSQGRGEYGYTF. DNA for the CDR3: TGCGCCAGCAGCTCACAGGGGAGAGGGGAATATGGCTACACCTTC.

There are a few counts of this clone. This chain links TRBV2 with TRBJ1-1; possible D gene TRBD1, 5 bases. The length of the CDR3 is 14 residues. Germline V gene lookup returns CDR1 SNHLY and CDR2 FYNNEI. Trimming took 1 base from V and 5 from J, leaving 11 bases between them. Here the CDR3 DNA reads TGTGCCAGCAGTGAAGGGTCGGGGGGAACTGAAGCTTTCTTT. It translates to CASSEGSGGTEAFF.

This clone was counted between two and nine times. The gene calls are TRBV28 and TRBJ2-7, with D perhaps matching TRBD2 (5 bases). CDR1 is MDHEN and CDR2 is SYDVKM in the germline V gene. Trimming shortened V by 8 bases and J by 3 bases, and 23 bases separated the two germline ends. This CDR3 has 16 amino acids. CDR3 sequence (DNA): TGTGCCAGCTCCGGCGGAACAGTTCAGGACTTCTACGAGCAGTACTTC. Translated: CASSGGTVQDFYEQYF.

This chain uses TRBV29-1 with TRBJ1-3; no reliable D call. Germline V gene lookup returns CDR1 SQVTM and CDR2 ANQGSEA. V was cut by 7 bases and J by 4 bases, with 11 bases left in between. CDR3 length: 12 amino acids. CDR3 amino acids: CSGGGLGNTIYF. DNA for the CDR3: TGCAGCGGTGGAGGGTTAGGAAACACCATATATTTT.

The chain links TRBV27 to TRBJ2-1; TRBD2 matches at 11 bases. J was trimmed by 1 base and V by 6 bases; bases with no gene match: 5. The CDR3 covers 16 residues. Germline lookup yields CDR1 MNHEY and CDR2 SMNVEV (reference sequence). The CDR3 loop is CASRLLAGVSYNEQFF. The CDR3 DNA is TGTGCCAGCAGGCTACTAGCGGGGGTATCCTACAATGAGCAGTTCTTC.

This clone has a handful of counts. The chain recombines TRBV6-5 with TRBJ2-3; D is undetermined. The CDR3 is 13 amino acids. V was shortened by 4 bases and J by 7 bases, with 12 bases between the two germline ends. Germline CDR1 is MNHEY and CDR2 is SVGAGI. CDR3 bases: TGTGCCAGCAGTTCCCCTATGAGTAATACGCAGTATTTT. Its translation: CASSSPMSNTQYF.

CDR3 loop: CASSLDTGAGANVLTF. CDR3 nucleotide sequence: TGTGCCAGCAGCTTAGATACAGGGGCTGGGGCCAACGTCCTGACTTTC. This rearrangement joins TRBV7-2 to TRBJ2-6; the match to TRBD1 covers 7 bases. Unmatched junction bases numbered 2, after V lost 1 base and J lost 2 bases. Germline assignment: CDR1 SGHTA and CDR2 FQGNSA. This CDR3 spans 16 amino acids.

The rearrangement joins TRBV7-9 to TRBJ2-7; weak D call: TRBD1 (6 bases). The CDR3 consists of 15 residues. The germline CDR1 and CDR2 sequences are SEHNR and FQNEAQ (reference sequence). Trimming stripped 5 bases from V and 4 bases from J, with 18 bases between. The CDR3 nucleotides are TGTGCCAGCAGCCCGCCAGGACAGCTCCCGTACGAGCAGTACTTC. Encoded protein: CASSPPGQLPYEQYF. Using reference TRBV7-9 and TRBJ2-7 for the parts outside the CDR3, the full variable domain is DTGVSQNPRHKITKRGQNVTFRCDPISEHNRLYWYRQTLGQGPEFLTYFQNEAQLEKSRLLSDRFSAERPKGSFSTLEIQRTEQGDSAMYLCASSPPGQLPYEQYFGPGTRLTVT.

In its sample, this clone was seen a few times. This sequence joins TRBV2 and TRBJ1-2; perhaps TRBD1 as D (5 bases). The CDR3 spans 14 residues. Germline values: CDR1 SNHLY, CDR2 FYNNEI. The V end was cut by 3 bases, the J end by 4 bases, with 12 bases between. CDR3: CASSDLGGGYGYTF. The CDR3 DNA reads as TGTGCCAGCAGTGACCTCGGGGGTGGCTATGGCTACACCTTC.

This clone was recorded a few times. Other DNA variants within this sample encode the same CDR3. The chain carries TRBV7-9 and TRBJ1-4; 8 positions match TRBD1. The CDR3 has 12 residues. Germline V lookup: CDR1 SEHNR, CDR2 FQNEAQ (reference sequence). Trimming at V came to 11 bases and at J to 8 bases, leaving 7 bases not matched to a gene. The CDR3 reads CAGGQGGEKLFF. CDR3 DNA: TGTGCCGGTGGACAGGGCGGAGAAAAACTGTTTTTT.

This clone appeared a few times. This chain joins TRBV29-1 and TRBJ2-7, with D possibly TRBD1 on 6 matching bases. Trimming cost V 3 bases and J 3 bases, with 12 bases left between them. Germline CDR1 is SQVTM and CDR2 is ANQGSEA. The CDR3 sequence is 13 residues long. CDR3 region: CSVDPGVGYEQYF. DNA for the CDR3: TGCAGCGTTGACCCAGGGGTAGGCTACGAGCAGTACTTC.

This chain uses TRBV20-1 with TRBJ2-5; D unclear. Germline CDR1 DFQATT, CDR2 SNEGSKA (reference sequence). The CDR3 is 11 residues long. The V and J ends lost 4 bases and 1 base respectively, with 4 bases between them. The DNA of the CDR3 is TGCAGTGCTAAGCTCCAAGAGACCCAGTACTTC. This codes for CSAKLQETQYF.

In its sample, this clone was seen a few times. V and J are TRBV7-2 and TRBJ2-7; 8 nucleotides line up with TRBD2. The CDR3 loop spans 14 amino acids. The trim removed 7 bases at V and 5 bases at J, leaving 10 bases unmatched. CDR1 and CDR2 from the germline V gene are SGHTA and FQGNSA. The chain's CDR3 is CASTHRGLENEQYF. The CDR3 DNA sequence: TGTGCCAGCACCCACCGGGGACTAGAAAACGAGCAGTACTTC.

This clone was seen more than once but under ten times. The rearrangement joins TRBV4-2 to TRBJ2-6, with 7 bases that match TRBD1. The CDR3 runs 19 residues. Trimming removed 3 bases from V and 0 bases from J; junction bases left unmatched: 11. From germline, CDR1 is LGHNA and CDR2 YNFKEQ. CDR3 residues: CASSQVDRAQGSGANVLTF. The CDR3 nucleotides read TGTGCCAGCAGCCAGGTCGACAGGGCGCAAGGCTCTGGGGCCAACGTCCTGACTTTC.

J is TRBJ2-2 and V is TRBV30; maybe TRBD2 (5 bases). Germline V CDR1 and CDR2: GTSNPN, SVGIG (reference sequence). V lost 3 bases to trimming and J lost 4 bases, with 12 bases between them. The CDR3 contains 14 residues. The CDR3 DNA sequence: TGTGCCTGGAGAAGCGGCCAACTCACCGGGGAGCTGTTTTTT. Translation: CAWRSGQLTGELFF.